This T cell receptor beta chain was profiled in a study of blood T cells in healthy people across ages (dated by TCRdb to the mid-2010s). Some background on the complete study: In model experiments, roughly one uniquely barcoded TCR beta cDNA molecule per two T cells was captured by template switching. The study measured age-related changes in TCR beta repertoire diversity using deep sequencing normalized with unique cDNA molecular identifiers. Donors were grouped into four age groups: young (average roughly 16 years), middle-aged (around 39), aged (roughly 67) and long-lived (approximately 75). To avoid experimental bias, donors of different ages were randomly spread across the sequencing lanes. Using the same blood draw, the study looked at two additional independent replicas of 1 million unique cDNA reads for two donors, one aged 18 to 30 and the other aged 80 or older.

Overall study results and their limits: Estimates of total diversity from one million sequenced T cells were regarded as lower bounds and underestimates. Bulk unsorted PBMC profiling prevented conclusive comparison of naive and antigen-experienced compartments. As age increased, observed TCR beta diversity per million T cells dropped in a roughly linear way, and a significant reduction was already evident by age 40. The CMV infection status of donors was not known, potentially confounding age-related changes in expanded clonotypes. Compared with the aged group, the long-lived group had more naive CD4+ T cells, fewer expanded clones and increased TCR diversity, suggesting age selection. The percentage of naive T cells measured by flow cytometry correlated strongly with observed TCR beta diversity.

Systemically healthy Caucasian individuals from Russia, over 30 in total and aged 6 to 90 years, were included as donors. Each donor gave ten milliliters of peripheral blood, collected into EDTA-treated Vacutainer tubes. Ficoll-Paque density-gradient centrifugation was used to isolate PBMCs, with at least 6.5 million per sample. Total RNA, at least 6 micrograms per sample, was extracted from PBMCs with Trizol reagent. For every donor, an aliquot of PBMCs went through flow cytometry to measure the percentages of naive CD45RAhigh/CD27high T cells. About this clonotype itself: Its target antigen remains unknown. The sample holds no much larger clone one base away, and base qualities are not on file.

The library relied on 5' RACE. These reads were obtained on an Illumina HiSeq 2500. A second roughly 6 to 11 cycle PCR used a sample-barcoded 5' primer and a J-beta primer mix. Each TCR beta cDNA molecule received a unique molecular identifier from a template-switch 5' adaptor carrying 12 random nucleotides. Each sample yielded at least 2.5 million CDR3-containing paired-end reads. First-strand cDNA was synthesized from all RNA with the Mint cDNA synthesis kit, primed by a TRBC-specific oligonucleotide. Following uracil-DNA glycosylase treatment, all cDNA underwent a first 18-cycle PCR with the universal primers M1SS and BC2_uni_R. Per the authors' processing: For normalization, 1 million high-quality reads were randomly selected from each sample, with every read carrying a distinct molecular identifier. Instead of being binned into consensus sequences, reads that shared molecular identifiers were thrown out. MiTCR, set to a Q25 quality threshold and the strictest error-elimination algorithm, was used for CDR3 identification, clonotype clustering and error correction. Lower-bound total TCR beta diversity was estimated with a nonparametric unseen species model using Euler transformation. TCRdb itself trimmed the public reads at Q25 with fastp, ran MiXCR and retained productive beta chains. CDR3 protein sequences are deduplicated, and each keeps its most common genes and DNA. TCRdb assigned the V and J calls; the authors' analysis was not used. The sample has about 1.5 million distinct CDR3 sequences on record, about 42% of them singletons. Around 4% of the sample is taken by the ten largest.

Measured from the cysteine to the phenylalanine, the CDR3 is 15 residues long. This entry keeps only the CDR3 DNA: 45 bases, framed from base 1. For this chain, trimming is 6 bases at the V end and 10 bases at the J end, and the number of junction bases without a gene match is 11. CDR1 and CDR2 were assigned from the germline V gene as MDHEN and SYDVKM. The rearranged segments are TRBV28 and TRBJ2-1, with TRBD2 matching 11 junction bases. This TCR came from a woman aged 18-29 years in good health. The sample taken for sequencing was blood. The CDR3 protein: CASRTGTSGRREQFF. The nucleotide sequence reads TGTGCCAGCAGGACCGGGACTAGCGGAAGACGCGAGCAGTTCTTC.